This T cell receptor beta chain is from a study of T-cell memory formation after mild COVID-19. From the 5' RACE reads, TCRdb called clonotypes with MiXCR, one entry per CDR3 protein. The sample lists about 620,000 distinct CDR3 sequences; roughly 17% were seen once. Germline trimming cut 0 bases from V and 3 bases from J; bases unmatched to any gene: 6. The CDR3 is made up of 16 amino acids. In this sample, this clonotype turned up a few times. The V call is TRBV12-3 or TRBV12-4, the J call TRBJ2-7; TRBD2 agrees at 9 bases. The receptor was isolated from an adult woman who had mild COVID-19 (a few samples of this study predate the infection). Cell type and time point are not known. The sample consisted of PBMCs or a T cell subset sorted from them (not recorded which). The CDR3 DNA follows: TGTGCCAGCAGTTTAGCGGGGAGCGGGAGGCGCTACGAGCAGTACTTC. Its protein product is CASSLAGSGRRYEQYF.